Listed below are T cell receptor beta chains from one sample, sequenced in a study of molecular identifiers for immune sequencing clone quantification. From the PCR reads, TCRdb called clonotypes with MiXCR, one entry per CDR3 protein. The sample consists of 300,000 to 350,000 distinct CDR3 sequences, about 21% of them appearing once. The sequencing sample was made of naive CD8+ T cells from blood, with Jurkat cell RNA spiked in. Receptor source: a human donor in good health. Some libraries in this study had Jurkat cell RNA spiked in. CDR3s include the opening cysteine and the closing phenylalanine or tryptophan. The D gene is left open where the match is weak. Not every row has a clone size; where given, it reads once, few, many or a size class.

CDR3 DNA: TGCGCCAGCAGCTTGGACAGTTATACGCAGTATTTT; CDR3 protein: CASSLDSYTQYF; V gene: TRBV5-1; D gene: -; clone size: many; J gene: TRBJ2-3
CDR3 DNA: TGCGCCAGCAGCTTGGCTCTCCTTGGGGTACAAGAGACCCAGTACTTC; CDR3 protein: CASSLALLGVQETQYF; V gene: TRBV5-1; D gene: -; clone size: many; J gene: TRBJ2-5
CDR3 DNA: TGCGCCAGCAGCCAAGATGATGCGATAAGCACAGATACGCAGTATTTT; CDR3 protein: CASSQDDAISTDTQYF; V gene: TRBV4-3; D gene: -; clone size: many; J gene: TRBJ2-3
CDR3 DNA: TGTGCCTGGAGAACAGGGTCAGTAGAGCAGTTCTTC; CDR3 protein: CAWRTGSVEQFF; V gene: TRBV30; D gene: -; clone size: few; J gene: TRBJ2-1
CDR3 DNA: TGTGCCAGCAGTTATCAAGGCCGCCGTGTACAAAGCTCTGGAAACACCATATATTTT; CDR3 protein: CASSYQGRRVQSSGNTIYF; V gene: TRBV6-9; D gene: -; clone size: few; J gene: TRBJ1-3
CDR3 DNA: TGTGCCAGCAGCCAAGTGGACAGAACCTACTATGGCTACACCTTC; CDR3 protein: CASSQVDRTYYGYTF; V gene: TRBV3-1; D gene: -; clone size: few; J gene: TRBJ1-2
CDR3 DNA: TGTGCCAGCAGTCTCTCCCCAAGTAACATGAACACTGAAGCTTTCTTT; CDR3 protein: CASSLSPSNMNTEAFF; V gene: TRBV2; D gene: -; clone size: many; J gene: TRBJ1-1
CDR3 DNA: TGTGCCAGCAGGGTCGGGATCGAGCAGTACTTC; CDR3 protein: CASRVGIEQYF; V gene: TRBV11-2; D gene: -; clone size: few; J gene: TRBJ2-7
CDR3 DNA: TGTGCCAGCAGCTTAGAGTCGGAGGGAGGTAACTATGGCTACACCTTC; CDR3 protein: CASSLESEGGNYGYTF; V gene: TRBV13; D gene: -; clone size: many; J gene: TRBJ1-2
CDR3 DNA: TGTGCCAGCAGCTTAGAGTCGGGGACAGGTCTTTACGAGCAGTACTTC; CDR3 protein: CASSLESGTGLYEQYF; V gene: TRBV7-8; D gene: TRBD1; clone size: many; J gene: TRBJ2-7
CDR3 DNA: TGTGCCAGCAGTTTATCGGGGGAGCTCTACACTGAAGCTTTCTTT; CDR3 protein: CASSLSGELYTEAFF; V gene: TRBV27; D gene: -; clone size: -; J gene: TRBJ1-1
CDR3 DNA: TGTGCCAGCAGTGAGGGCATTTACGAGCAGTACTTC; CDR3 protein: CASSEGIYEQYF; V gene: TRBV2; D gene: -; clone size: few; J gene: TRBJ2-7
CDR3 DNA: TGTGCCAGCAGTTACTCAACTGGGACGGGCTACGAGCAGTACTTC; CDR3 protein: CASSYSTGTGYEQYF; V gene: TRBV6-2/TRBV6-3; D gene: -; clone size: many; J gene: TRBJ2-7
CDR3 DNA: TGTGCCAGCAGCCTTACAGGGAGTGAGCAGTTCTTC; CDR3 protein: CASSLTGSEQFF; V gene: TRBV12-3/TRBV12-4; D gene: -; clone size: many; J gene: TRBJ2-1
CDR3 DNA: TGTGCCAGCAGTTACACCTCTAGACAGGGGTTCCCCGGGGAGCTGTTTTTT; CDR3 protein: CASSYTSRQGFPGELFF; V gene: TRBV28; D gene: TRBD1; clone size: -; J gene: TRBJ2-2
CDR3 DNA: TGTGCCAGCAGTCCAACTACACTCAGCTCCTACAATGAGCAGTTCTTC; CDR3 protein: CASSPTTLSSYNEQFF; V gene: TRBV12-3/TRBV12-4; D gene: -; clone size: -; J gene: TRBJ2-1
CDR3 DNA: TGTGCCAGCAGCCCCGGACAGGTCACAGATACGCAGTATTTT; CDR3 protein: CASSPGQVTDTQYF; V gene: TRBV7-2; D gene: TRBD1; clone size: many; J gene: TRBJ2-3